A selection of T cell receptor beta chains follows, all from one sample in a study of shared clonotypes between healthy human individuals. Generated by immunoSEQ multiplex PCR, the TCRdb table keeps only in-frame clones and is missing some. The repertoire holds under 850,000 clones, 80% to 95% seen once, with approximately 25% in the top ten. Sequencing was performed on naive CD8+ T cells sorted from blood. All receptors derive from a man aged 25 to 40 in good health. Each CDR3 is given with its conserved first and last residue. The D gene is left open where the match is weak. Clone size is not always given. Where it is, it says once, few, many or a class for expanded clones.

clone size: .; J gene: TRBJ2-7; V gene: TRBV9; D gene: .; CDR3 protein: CASSVGGGGSYEQYF; CDR3 DNA: TGTGCCAGCAGCGTAGGGGGTGGAGGATCCTACGAGCAGTACTTC
clone size: .; J gene: TRBJ2-1; V gene: TRBV7-9; D gene: .; CDR3 protein: CASSYPTNNEQFF; CDR3 DNA: TGTGCCAGCAGCTACCCAACGAACAATGAGCAGTTCTTC
clone size: .; J gene: TRBJ1-5; V gene: TRBV7-9; D gene: .; CDR3 protein: CASSLGRGQPQHF; CDR3 DNA: TGTGCCAGCAGCTTGGGTAGGGGGCAGCCCCAGCATTTT
clone size: .; J gene: TRBJ2-7; V gene: TRBV27; D gene: .; CDR3 protein: CASVGYSSYEQYF; CDR3 DNA: TGTGCCAGCGTGGGTTATAGCTCCTACGAGCAGTACTTC
clone size: .; J gene: TRBJ2-2; V gene: TRBV11-2; D gene: .; CDR3 protein: CASSLVEENTGELFF; CDR3 DNA: TGTGCCAGCAGCTTAGTAGAAGAGAACACCGGGGAGCTGTTTTTT
clone size: .; J gene: TRBJ1-5; V gene: TRBV6-1; D gene: .; CDR3 protein: CASSDSVRGLNQPQHF; CDR3 DNA: TGTGCCAGCAGTGATTCTGTCAGGGGCTTGAATCAGCCCCAGCATTTT
clone size: once; J gene: TRBJ2-1; V gene: TRBV7-9; D gene: TRBD2; CDR3 protein: CASSLSSGYNEQFF; CDR3 DNA: TGTGCCAGCTCTCTGTCTAGCGGCTACAATGAGCAGTTCTTC
clone size: .; J gene: TRBJ1-2; V gene: TRBV2; D gene: TRBD1; CDR3 protein: CASLGQGIGGYTF; CDR3 DNA: TGTGCCAGTTTAGGACAGGGCATCGGTGGCTACACCTTC
clone size: .; J gene: TRBJ2-2; V gene: TRBV19; D gene: TRBD1; CDR3 protein: CASSPMTGGDTGELFF; CDR3 DNA: TGTGCCAGTAGTCCGATGACAGGGGGCGACACCGGGGAGCTGTTTTTT
clone size: once; J gene: TRBJ2-1; V gene: TRBV27; D gene: TRBD1; CDR3 protein: CASSPGQGYNEQFF; CDR3 DNA: TGTGCCAGCAGTCCGGGACAGGGGTACAATGAGCAGTTCTTC
clone size: .; J gene: TRBJ2-7; V gene: TRBV7-6; D gene: .; CDR3 protein: CASSLGESYEQYF; CDR3 DNA: TGTGCCAGCAGCTTAGGAGAATCCTACGAGCAGTACTTC
clone size: .; J gene: TRBJ2-1; V gene: TRBV23-1; D gene: TRBD2; CDR3 protein: CASSQSLAGAYNEQFF; CDR3 DNA: TGCGCCAGCAGTCAAAGTCTAGCGGGAGCCTACAATGAGCAGTTCTTC
clone size: .; J gene: TRBJ1-3; V gene: TRBV9; D gene: TRBD1; CDR3 protein: CASSVSALTGVGNTIYF; CDR3 DNA: TGTGCCAGCAGCGTATCCGCACTGACAGGGGTAGGAAACACCATATATTTT
clone size: .; J gene: TRBJ2-3; V gene: TRBV9; D gene: .; CDR3 protein: CASSVEAGTGTSTDTQYF; CDR3 DNA: TGTGCCAGCAGCGTAGAAGCAGGAACGGGAACTAGCACAGATACGCAGTATTTT
clone size: .; J gene: TRBJ2-5; V gene: TRBV7-9; D gene: TRBD2; CDR3 protein: CASSPPMHRSGSSGETQYF; CDR3 DNA: TGTGCCAGCAGCCCCCCGATGCACCGGAGCGGGAGTTCAGGAGAGACCCAGTACTTC
clone size: .; J gene: TRBJ2-2; V gene: TRBV5-6; D gene: TRBD1; CDR3 protein: CASSPDRGIAGELFF; CDR3 DNA: TGTGCCAGCAGCCCCGACAGGGGAATCGCCGGGGAGCTGTTTTTT
clone size: .; J gene: TRBJ2-1; V gene: TRBV7-8; D gene: TRBD2; CDR3 protein: CASSFWGRASYNEQFF; CDR3 DNA: TGTGCCAGCAGCTTTTGGGGGAGGGCCTCCTACAATGAGCAGTTCTTC
clone size: .; J gene: TRBJ2-7; V gene: TRBV2; D gene: .; CDR3 protein: CASSEGGEQYF; CDR3 DNA: TGTGCCAGCAGTGAGGGCGGCGAGCAGTACTTC
clone size: .; J gene: TRBJ2-1; V gene: TRBV28; D gene: TRBD2; CDR3 protein: CASSTGLAGDGLYSSYNEQFF; CDR3 DNA: TGTGCCAGCAGTACAGGACTAGCGGGAGACGGGCTTTATAGCTCCTACAATGAGCAGTTCTTC
clone size: .; J gene: TRBJ2-1; V gene: TRBV13; D gene: TRBD2; CDR3 protein: CASSQGTSGRDEQFF; CDR3 DNA: TGTGCCAGCAGCCAAGGGACTAGCGGGAGAGATGAGCAGTTCTTC
clone size: .; J gene: TRBJ1-1; V gene: TRBV7-9; D gene: TRBD1; CDR3 protein: CASSLVKGQDTEAFF; CDR3 DNA: TGTGCCAGCAGCTTAGTAAAGGGACAGGACACTGAAGCTTTCTTT
clone size: .; J gene: TRBJ1-1; V gene: TRBV2; D gene: .; CDR3 protein: CANPGTSRAAFF; CDR3 DNA: TGTGCCAACCCCGGGACCTCCAGAGCAGCTTTCTTT
clone size: .; J gene: TRBJ2-1; V gene: TRBV11-2; D gene: .; CDR3 protein: CASSPTSHEGQFF; CDR3 DNA: TGTGCCAGCAGCCCTACTAGTCACGAGGGGCAGTTCTTC
clone size: .; J gene: TRBJ2-1; V gene: TRBV11-2; D gene: TRBD2; CDR3 protein: CASSSSGGAYNEQFF; CDR3 DNA: TGTGCCAGCAGCTCAAGCGGGGGAGCCTACAATGAGCAGTTCTTC
clone size: .; J gene: TRBJ2-3; V gene: TRBV5-6; D gene: .; CDR3 protein: CASSLDSLTDTQYF; CDR3 DNA: TGTGCCAGCAGCTTGGACAGTCTCACAGATACGCAGTATTTT
clone size: .; J gene: TRBJ2-1; V gene: TRBV15; D gene: TRBD2; CDR3 protein: CATSRTSGTNEQFF; CDR3 DNA: TGTGCCACCAGCAGGACTAGCGGGACCAATGAGCAGTTCTTC
clone size: .; J gene: TRBJ1-5; V gene: TRBV21-1; D gene: .; CDR3 protein: CASTRTDGSNQPQHF; CDR3 DNA: TGTGCCAGCACCCGGACAGACGGTAGCAATCAGCCCCAGCATTTT
clone size: .; J gene: TRBJ2-7; V gene: TRBV6-6; D gene: .; CDR3 protein: CASSYSSESSYEQYF; CDR3 DNA: TGTGCCAGCAGTTACTCTAGCGAGAGCTCCTACGAGCAGTACTTC
clone size: .; J gene: TRBJ2-7; V gene: TRBV4-3; D gene: .; CDR3 protein: CASSQETAAYEQYF; CDR3 DNA: TGCGCCAGCAGCCAAGAGACAGCAGCCTACGAGCAGTACTTC
clone size: .; J gene: TRBJ2-2; V gene: TRBV14; D gene: .; CDR3 protein: CASSQVLNTGELFF; CDR3 DNA: TGTGCCAGCAGCCAAGTCCTGAACACCGGGGAGCTGTTTTTT
clone size: .; J gene: TRBJ2-7; V gene: TRBV5-1; D gene: TRBD2; CDR3 protein: CASSLAEGLALEQYF; CDR3 DNA: TGCGCCAGCAGCTTGGCCGAGGGACTAGCGCTCGAGCAGTACTTC
clone size: .; J gene: TRBJ2-5; V gene: TRBV15; D gene: .; CDR3 protein: CATSREPNRKETQYF; CDR3 DNA: TGTGCCACCAGCAGAGAGCCGAATAGGAAAGAGACCCAGTACTTC
clone size: .; J gene: TRBJ2-1; V gene: TRBV13; D gene: .; CDR3 protein: CASSHFSSNYNEQFF; CDR3 DNA: TGTGCCAGCAGCCATTTTTCCTCCAACTACAATGAGCAGTTCTTC
clone size: .; J gene: TRBJ1-4; V gene: TRBV28; D gene: TRBD1; CDR3 protein: CASRERGPGREKLFF; CDR3 DNA: TGTGCCAGCAGAGAAAGGGGGCCCGGGCGTGAAAAACTGTTTTTT
clone size: .; J gene: TRBJ2-2; V gene: TRBV11-2; D gene: .; CDR3 protein: CASSLTVRTANTGELFF; CDR3 DNA: TGTGCCAGCAGCTTAACGGTTCGGACCGCGAACACCGGGGAGCTGTTTTTT
clone size: .; J gene: TRBJ2-2; V gene: TRBV4-2; D gene: TRBD2; CDR3 protein: CASSPWLAGDTGELFF; CDR3 DNA: TGTGCCAGCAGCCCATGGCTAGCGGGAGATACCGGGGAGCTGTTTTTT
clone size: .; J gene: TRBJ2-3; V gene: TRBV6-6; D gene: .; CDR3 protein: CASRHLVGLQDTQYF; CDR3 DNA: TGTGCCAGCAGGCACCTCGTCGGACTACAAGATACGCAGTATTTT
clone size: .; J gene: TRBJ1-1; V gene: TRBV5-4; D gene: TRBD1; CDR3 protein: CASSWTGGGTEAFF; CDR3 DNA: TGTGCCAGCAGCTGGACAGGGGGCGGCACTGAAGCTTTCTTT
clone size: .; J gene: TRBJ2-2; V gene: TRBV5-1; D gene: .; CDR3 protein: CASSLDGVRLVTGELFF; CDR3 DNA: TGCGCCAGCAGCTTGGATGGGGTCAGGTTGGTCACCGGGGAGCTGTTTTTT
clone size: once; J gene: TRBJ2-1; V gene: TRBV4-3; D gene: .; CDR3 protein: CASSQDLSYPYNEQFF; CDR3 DNA: TGCGCCAGCAGCCAAGATCTGTCGTACCCCTACAATGAGCAGTTCTTC
clone size: .; J gene: TRBJ1-5; V gene: TRBV6-5; D gene: TRBD1; CDR3 protein: CASSSGQGSNQPQHF; CDR3 DNA: TGTGCCAGCAGTTCGGGACAGGGGAGTAATCAGCCCCAGCATTTT
clone size: .; J gene: TRBJ2-1; V gene: TRBV27; D gene: TRBD2; CDR3 protein: CASSLWAGAYNEQFF; CDR3 DNA: TGTGCCAGCAGTTTATGGGCGGGGGCCTACAATGAGCAGTTCTTC
clone size: .; J gene: TRBJ1-1; V gene: TRBV19; D gene: .; CDR3 protein: CASSLSVNTEAFF; CDR3 DNA: TGTGCCAGTAGTCTCTCAGTGAACACTGAAGCTTTCTTT
clone size: .; J gene: TRBJ2-2; V gene: TRBV2; D gene: TRBD1; CDR3 protein: CASDDRESGELFF; CDR3 DNA: TGTGCCAGCGATGACAGGGAAAGCGGGGAGCTGTTTTTT
clone size: once; J gene: TRBJ1-4; V gene: TRBV4-1; D gene: .; CDR3 protein: CASSQAGTAQGKLFF; CDR3 DNA: TGCGCCAGCAGCCAGGCCGGGACGGCCCAAGGGAAACTGTTTTTT
clone size: .; J gene: TRBJ2-1; V gene: TRBV9; D gene: .; CDR3 protein: CASSVAGQSEQFF; CDR3 DNA: TGTGCCAGCAGCGTAGCGGGGCAGAGTGAGCAGTTCTTC
clone size: .; J gene: TRBJ2-3; V gene: TRBV5-6; D gene: .; CDR3 protein: CASSAAGWGTQYF; CDR3 DNA: TGTGCCAGCAGCGCGGCGGGGTGGGGTACGCAGTATTTT
clone size: .; J gene: TRBJ1-2; V gene: TRBV7-9; D gene: .; CDR3 protein: CASSPDARADYGYTF; CDR3 DNA: TGTGCCAGCAGCCCGGACGCGAGGGCAGACTATGGCTACACCTTC
clone size: .; J gene: TRBJ2-7; V gene: TRBV5-4; D gene: TRBD1; CDR3 protein: CASSLGTGNSYEQYF; CDR3 DNA: TGTGCCAGCAGCTTGGGGACAGGGAACTCCTACGAGCAGTACTTC
clone size: .; J gene: TRBJ1-1; V gene: TRBV4-3; D gene: .; CDR3 protein: CASSQDLTDPNTEAFF; CDR3 DNA: TGCGCCAGCAGCCAAGATCTCACAGATCCGAACACTGAAGCTTTCTTT
clone size: .; J gene: TRBJ2-7; V gene: TRBV28; D gene: TRBD2; CDR3 protein: CASSLLLAGGRAEQYF; CDR3 DNA: TGTGCCAGCAGTTTATTACTAGCGGGAGGGCGGGCCGAGCAGTACTTC
clone size: .; J gene: TRBJ2-7; V gene: TRBV2; D gene: .; CDR3 protein: CASSEFGGRGTYEQYF; CDR3 DNA: TGTGCCAGCAGTGAATTTGGAGGGCGCGGAACCTACGAGCAGTACTTC
clone size: .; J gene: TRBJ2-1; V gene: TRBV7-6; D gene: .; CDR3 protein: CASSLFRRVGYNEQFF; CDR3 DNA: TGTGCCAGCAGCTTATTTAGGAGGGTTGGTTACAATGAGCAGTTCTTC
clone size: .; J gene: TRBJ2-1; V gene: TRBV7-9; D gene: TRBD1; CDR3 protein: CASSMTGNYNEQFF; CDR3 DNA: TGTGCCAGCAGCATGACAGGGAACTACAATGAGCAGTTCTTC
clone size: once; J gene: TRBJ2-7; V gene: TRBV5-1; D gene: .; CDR3 protein: CASSLVGYEQYF; CDR3 DNA: TGCGCCAGCAGCTTGGTGGGGTACGAGCAGTACTTC
clone size: .; J gene: TRBJ2-1; V gene: TRBV10-3; D gene: .; CDR3 protein: CAISESLENEQFF; CDR3 DNA: TGTGCCATCAGTGAGTCCCTGGAGAATGAGCAGTTCTTC
clone size: .; J gene: TRBJ2-3; V gene: TRBV28; D gene: TRBD1; CDR3 protein: CASSLGTGTDTQYF; CDR3 DNA: TGTGCCAGCAGTTTGGGGACAGGGACAGATACGCAGTATTTT
clone size: .; J gene: TRBJ2-4; V gene: TRBV27; D gene: .; CDR3 protein: CASSLSGADIQYF; CDR3 DNA: TGTGCCAGCAGTTTATCGGGTGCGGACATTCAGTACTTC